The present TCR beta chain was sequenced within a study of glioma-infiltrating T cells after dendritic cell vaccination. Here immunoSEQ multiplex PCR was the method, and the copy in TCRdb shows in-frame clones only, minus some. The sample holds tens of thousands of clones, about 80% seen once. Germline-derived CDR1 and CDR2 are MNHNY and SVGAGI (reference sequence). This CDR3 is 13 amino acids long. V gave up 5 bases and J gave up 2 bases, with 9 bases separating them. This TCR was recovered from a human donor with glioblastoma. This chain connects TRBV6-6 to TRBJ1-1, with D possibly being TRBD1 (5 bases). The sample in question was blood, obtained before dendritic cell vaccination. In nucleotides, the CDR3 is TGTGCCAGCAGTGCAACAGGTAACACTGAAGCTTTCTTT. Its protein product is CASSATGNTEAFF.